Reported below is one T cell receptor beta chain. Germline CDR1 is SEHNR and CDR2 is FQNEAQ (reference sequence). The CDR3 consists of 14 residues. V shed 5 bases, J shed 9 bases, and the junction held 10 bases outside the gene matches. The sample is drawn from a study of blood T cell repertoires in COVID-19. Authors' analysis steps: The assay estimated nucleated cells by amplifying reference gene primers. Some clones are missing from TCRdb's copy, which holds only in-frame ones; the method was immunoSEQ multiplex PCR. The V and J calls and clone size come from that table; D and trimming were worked out from the DNA. The data contain 250,000 to 400,000 clones, roughly 88% of them singletons. Patients from Seattle were sampled longitudinally, starting during active infection.

The clonotype originates from a woman aged 25 to 39 with COVID-19, enrolled during active disease. The chain couples TRBV7-9 to TRBJ1-5, with 7 bases aligning to TRBD1. Sequenced input: peripheral blood. CDR3 amino acids: CASSEDRAPGPQHF. The DNA of the CDR3 is TGTGCCAGCAGCGAAGACAGGGCGCCGGGGCCCCAGCATTTT.